The 8 T cell receptor beta chains reported below all come from one sample, sequenced in a study of cytomegalovirus exposure and HLA in healthy donors. 13 Jbeta primers and 60 Vbeta primers were used for the PCR. Assay used: immunoSEQ multiplex PCR; TCRdb lists only in-frame clones, some missing. This sample has approximately 150,000 clones, with approximately 71% found just once. Material: PBMCs. The origin of the receptors is a woman aged 55-69 years in good health and CMV-seronegative.

The V and J genes are TRBV11-2 and TRBJ1-2, with no clear D. V dropped 3 bases and J dropped 6 bases, with 8 bases sitting between them. CDR1 is SGHAT, CDR2 FQNNGV, per germline. This CDR3 contains 12 residues. The CDR3 coding sequence is TGTGCCAGCAGCTTCTACAGAGATGGCTACACCTTC. This gives the protein CASSFYRDGYTF.

The J gene is TRBJ2-3, the V gene TRBV19, with 7 bases fitting TRBD1. Germline CDR1 is LNHDA and CDR2 is SQIVND (reference sequence). Losses at the gene ends were 1 base for V and 4 bases for J; bases not matched to a gene: 5. The CDR3 is made up of 15 amino acids. The DNA of the CDR3 is TGTGCCAGTAGTATAGGAACAGGGGCTTCAGATACGCAGTATTTT. Protein: CASSIGTGASDTQYF.

The gene calls are TRBV27 and TRBJ1-6; D is ambiguous. Trimming shortened V by 8 bases and J by 0 bases, and 17 bases separated the two germline ends. Germline V lookup: CDR1 MNHEY, CDR2 SMNVEV (reference sequence). The CDR3 is made up of 17 amino acids. CDR3 in amino acids: CASGTGNSVSYNSPLHF. The CDR3 coding sequence is TGTGCCAGCGGAACCGGGAACTCCGTCTCCTATAATTCACCCCTCCACTTT.

This clone was picked up a small number of times. The chain uses TRBV6-1 and TRBJ1-4; perhaps TRBD1 as D (5 bases). The CDR3 totals 15 residues. Germline CDR1 reads MNHNS; CDR2 reads SASEGT. V was pared by 2 bases and J by 8 bases, with 15 bases between. CDR3 nucleotides: TGTGCCAGCAGTGAACCCCGGGTAAGGGGCGAAAAACTGTTTTTT. As protein: CASSEPRVRGEKLFF.

As DNA, the CDR3 is TGTGCCAGCAGCCTGCGGACAGGGGGGGCCACAGATACGCAGTATTTT. Protein sequence: CASSLRTGGATDTQYF. V is TRBV7-3 and J is TRBJ2-3; 10 bases line up with TRBD1. J lost 2 bases, V lost 5 bases, and 7 bases had no gene match. Germline values: CDR1 SGHTA, CDR2 FQGTGA. There are 16 residues in the CDR3.

The CDR3 DNA is TGTGCCAGCGGCGCAGGGACAGTTCAAGAGACCCAGTACTTC. Protein sequence: CASGAGTVQETQYF. This chain joins TRBV9 and TRBJ2-5; 7 positions agree with TRBD1. This CDR3 has 14 amino acids. The junction had 8 bases not matched to a gene; V was cut back by 7 bases and J by 2 bases. Germline values: CDR1 SGDLS, CDR2 YYNGEE.

The chain combines TRBV7-3 with TRBJ2-1; D is unresolved. The CDR3 totals 15 residues. From germline, CDR1 is SGHTA and CDR2 FQGTGA. The V and J ends lost 5 bases and 2 bases respectively, with 13 bases between them. CDR3 nucleotide sequence: TGTGCCAGCAGCCAAGAAGCAGGAACCTACAATGAGCAGTTCTTC. It codes for CASSQEAGTYNEQFF.

V and J are TRBV2 and TRBJ2-7; TRBD1 aligns across 7 bases. V lost 9 bases, J lost 3 bases, and 8 bases stayed unmatched. Germline CDR1 reads SNHLY; CDR2 reads FYNNEI. The CDR3 has 13 residues. The CDR3 region is CARRTGQGYEQYF. The CDR3 DNA follows: TGTGCCAGGCGGACAGGTCAGGGCTACGAGCAGTACTTC.